This note documents a single T cell receptor (beta chain) sequence. Its antigen target is currently unknown. The sample holds no much larger clone one base away, and base qualities are not on file. CDR1 and CDR2 were assigned from the germline V gene (reference sequence) as SEHNR and FQNEAQ. Counted from cysteine to phenylalanine, this CDR3 has 14 amino acids. Of all the DNA, just the CDR3 is kept, 42 bases in frame from base 1. The germline V and J ends show losses of 5 bases and 4 bases respectively, and no gene match explains 8 bases of the junction. These data belong to a study of shared T cell receptors in the human thymus (dated by TCRdb to the early 2020s). Background on the whole study: The study examined how self-reactive, shared T-cell receptor alpha chains are generated in the human thymus.

Library preparation used the immunoSEQ multiplex PCR assay. TCRdb retrieved this table from immuneACCESS and kept in-frame rearrangements only. Not all clones are present; in checked studies, unresolved V genes account for under half, and no reason is known for the remainder. The table for this sample lists roughly 500,000 clones; approximately 78% of them were counted only once. The top ten clonotypes cover around 0.012% of the sample. These data were likewise used in another study, on human thymus T cells. From that second study: Immunologically healthy infants undergoing open corrective cardiac surgery for congenital heart defects in Finland were used as donors. The thymus tissue came from surgical resects taken out during corrective cardiac surgery. Biased V and J gene segment usage appeared to be present in both thymic and peripheral blood repertoires. The related research reported highly overlapping thymic TCR repertoires among unrelated individuals. The study characterized TCR alpha and beta repertoires from seven to nine infant thymus samples and a few related peripheral blood samples. Donor ages ranged from about 7 to 250 days, and the cohort comprised six or seven male and a couple of female infants. Thymocytes were released mechanically from tissue and stored at -70 °C as pellets of about 9-32 million cells. A QIAsymphony instrument was used to extract genomic DNA from frozen cell pellets. TCRB and TCRAD loci were amplified from a standardized quantity of quality-controlled genomic DNA using the immunoSEQ multiplex PCR assay. The amplicons covered the V(D)J region and were long enough to include the CDR3 and to identify the V and J genes. Amplicon sequencing was performed on an Illumina platform through the commercial immunoSEQ service. Primer bias and sequencing errors were corrected as previously described, and TCRAD and TCRB were defined on the basis of the IMGT database. Repertoires were analysed with immunoSEQ Analyzer 3.0 and VDJTools, covering basic statistics, V/J segment usage, diversity estimates, rarefaction and pairwise overlap. Diversity was estimated with Chao1, ChaoE, Efron-Thisted, Shannon and inverse Simpson indices, and also on datasets down-sampled to the smallest sample. Repertoire overlap was determined by strict matching of CDR3 nucleotide sequence, V gene and J gene, and Jaccard-based multidimensional scaling clustering was applied. Thymus samples yielded on average around 810,000 unique TCRB clonotypes, compared with roughly 80,000 from blood samples.

The sequencing sample was made of thymocytes. The clonotype comes from a boy under two years old with a congenital heart defect. Donor details come from another sample of the same person, matched by shared clones. The rearrangement joined TRBV7-9 to TRBJ2-7; 7 central nucleotides agree with TRBD2. The DNA is as follows: TGTGCCAGCAGCCGCCTGACTAGCCAGTACGAGCAGTACTTC. Its coded protein is CASSRLTSQYEQYF.